This entry lists 19 T cell receptor beta chains sequenced from one sample in a study of T cells in pancreatic ductal adenocarcinoma. Some clones are missing from TCRdb's copy, which holds only in-frame ones; the method was immunoSEQ multiplex PCR. There are 8,500 to 9,500 clones in the sample; around 66% occur only once, and more than 25% lies in the top ten. Selected pancreatic ductal adenocarcinoma patients had undergone surgery without neoadjuvant therapy. The sequencing input was pancreatic tumor tissue. The origin of the receptors is a human donor with pancreatic ductal adenocarcinoma.

This clone was detected a few times. This sequence joins TRBV10-1 and TRBJ2-2; 10 bases map to TRBD2. V lost 0 bases and J lost 3; bases outside the gene matches: 4. The germline CDR1 and CDR2 sequences are WNHNN and SYGVQD (reference sequence). This CDR3 has 17 amino acids. CDR3 nucleotide sequence: TGCGCCAGCAGTGAGTCCGGAGCGGGAGGGGACACCGGGGAGCTGTTTTTT. It codes for CASSESGAGGDTGELFF.

V gene TRBV18 combines with J gene TRBJ2-7; 10 positions agree with TRBD1. The CDR3 totals 19 residues. CDR1 KGHSH and CDR2 LQKENI come from the germline V gene. J was trimmed by 0 bases and V by 3 bases; bases with no gene match: 14. As DNA, the CDR3 is TGTGCCAGCTCACCCCGGCGGCTACTGGGACAGGGGAGCTCCTACGAGCAGTACTTC. Translating gives CASSPRRLLGQGSSYEQYF. The full variable domain, completed using reference TRBV18 and TRBJ2-7, is NAGVMQNPRHLVRRRGQEARLRCSPMKGHSHVYWYRQLPEEGLKFMVYLQKENIIDESGMPKERFSAEFPKEGPSILRIQQVVRGDSAAYFCASSPRRLLGQGSSYEQYFGPGTRLTVT.

The rearrangement links TRBV6-1 to TRBJ2-3; 14 bases match TRBD2. The CDR3 totals 17 residues. The germline gives CDR1 MNHNS, CDR2 SASEGT. V shed 6 bases and J 5 bases; nucleotides not matched to a gene: 10. The chain's CDR3 is CASRERTGLAGGDTQYF. The CDR3 DNA sequence: TGTGCCAGCAGGGAACGGACAGGACTAGCGGGAGGAGATACGCAGTATTTT.

The V gene is TRBV6-1, the J gene TRBJ1-1; D not certain. The CDR3 loop spans 12 amino acids. Germline CDR1 is MNHNS and CDR2 is SASEGT. V shed 6 bases and J shed 0 bases, with 5 bases lying between them. The CDR3: CASRAVNTEAFF. DNA for the CDR3: TGTGCCAGCAGAGCTGTGAACACTGAAGCTTTCTTT.

The chain joins TRBV4-2 to TRBJ2-7, with a weak D call TRBD1 (6 bases). Germline V gene sequence: CDR1 LGHNA, CDR2 YNFKEQ. The CDR3 is made up of 11 amino acids. The ends were cut back, 6 bases at V and 4 bases at J, with 7 bases in the middle. The CDR3 region is CASRTGYEQYF. The CDR3 DNA sequence: TGTGCCAGCAGGACAGGTTACGAGCAGTACTTC.

The genes are TRBV2 and TRBJ2-7; D is unresolved. Per germline, CDR1 SNHLY and CDR2 FYNNEI. V dropped 1 base and J dropped 7 bases, with 11 bases sitting between them. This CDR3 region has 13 residues. CDR3 DNA: TGTGCCAGCAGTGAAGGTCCCCTGTATGAGCAGTACTTC. As protein: CASSEGPLYEQYF.

The sample holds a few counts of this clone. V gene TRBV28 combines with J gene TRBJ1-2, with 7 nucleotides matching TRBD1. The CDR3 runs 15 residues. CDR1 MDHEN and CDR2 SYDVKM come from the germline V gene. After removal of 0 bases from V and 7 bases from J, the junction contained 8 bases not matched to a gene. The DNA for the CDR3 is TGTGCCAGCAGTTTATGGGGGGACAGATCGATTGGCTACACCTTC. Amino acid sequence: CASSLWGDRSIGYTF.

The V gene is TRBV2, the J gene TRBJ1-1; TRBD1 is a possible D gene (5 bases). This CDR3 contains 15 residues. Trimming removed 7 bases at V and 1 base at J, with 16 bases between. Germline loops: CDR1 SNHLY, CDR2 FYNNEI. In nucleotides, the CDR3 is TGTGCCAGCAAATTGGGGGGTCTAGCGAACACTGAAGCTTTCTTT. Amino acids: CASKLGGLANTEAFF. The full variable domain, its missing parts supplied by reference TRBV2 and TRBJ1-1, is EPEVTQTPSHQVTQMGQEVILRCVPISNHLYFYWYRQILGQKVEFLVSFYNNEISEKSEIFDDQFSVERPDGSNFTLKIRSTKLEDSAMYFCASKLGGLANTEAFFGQGTRLTVV.

J is TRBJ2-1 and V is TRBV6-5; the D is unclear. Germline values: CDR1 MNHEY, CDR2 SVGAGI. Trimming shortened V by 4 bases and J by 6 bases, and 13 bases separated the two germline ends. The CDR3 has 14 amino acids. Here the CDR3 reads CASSSLQYSNEQFF. In DNA form, the CDR3 reads TGTGCCAGCAGTTCTTTACAGTACAGCAATGAGCAGTTCTTC.

The rearrangement links TRBV18 to TRBJ2-1; 7 nucleotides line up with TRBD1. The J segment lost 8 bases and the V segment lost 4 bases, leaving 5 bases of the junction unmatched. The CDR3 contains 13 residues. The V gene's germline CDR1 is KGHSH and CDR2 LQKENI. DNA for the CDR3: TGTGCCAGCTCACAACAGGGGTTTGATGAGCAGTTCTTC. Translating gives CASSQQGFDEQFF.

The rearrangement uses TRBV5-1 and TRBJ2-5; no firm D call. Germline assignment: CDR1 SGHRS and CDR2 YFSETQ. The CDR3 is made up of 13 amino acids. The germline V and J ends were trimmed by 0 bases and 5 bases, with 8 bases remaining between them. The CDR3 DNA reads as TGCGCCAGCAGCTTGGTGGAGTGGGAGACCCAGTACTTC. It specifies CASSLVEWETQYF.

The chain employs TRBV28 and TRBJ1-2, with D maybe TRBD1 (5 bases). CDR1 is MDHEN, CDR2 SYDVKM, per germline. V was trimmed by 5 bases and J by 8 bases, leaving 18 bases between them. The CDR3 extends over 14 amino acids. CDR3 coding DNA: TGTGCCAGCAGTATCATTAGGGGTACTAGGGGCTACACCTTC. It codes for CASSIIRGTRGYTF.

By sample fraction, this clone is medium-sized. The genes are TRBV25-1 and TRBJ2-7; the D is unclear. The length of the CDR3 is 12 residues. The germline V gene encodes CDR1 MGHDK and CDR2 SYGVNS. V dropped 3 bases and J dropped 2 bases, with 5 bases sitting between them. The CDR3 DNA reads TGTGCCAGCAGTGATAACGCCTACGAGCAGTACTTC. Translation: CASSDNAYEQYF.

In DNA form, the CDR3 reads TGTGCCAGCAGCTTAGGGCGGGAGCAGTACTTC. Its translation is CASSLGREQYF. The chain carries TRBV7-8 and TRBJ2-7, with D unclear. The CDR3 is 11 residues long. Trimming removed 1 base at V and 7 bases at J, with 5 bases between. From germline, CDR1 is SGHVS and CDR2 FQNEAQ.

The chain is built from TRBV5-1 and TRBJ2-1; maybe TRBD1 (6 bases). Per germline, CDR1 SGHRS and CDR2 YFSETQ. Trimming removed 4 bases at V and 0 bases at J, with 17 bases between. This CDR3 comprises 17 residues. The CDR3 bases are TGCGCCAGCAGCGTAGGAGACAGGCCGAGCTCCTACAATGAGCAGTTCTTC. This encodes CASSVGDRPSSYNEQFF.

The gene calls are TRBV13 and TRBJ2-2, with TRBD1 as a possible D gene (6 bases). There are 16 residues in the CDR3. Germline CDR1 reads PRHDT; CDR2 reads FYEKMQ (reference sequence). The V end was cut by 4 bases, the J end by 1 base, with 13 bases between. CDR3 in amino acids: CASSYRVTVNTGELFF. CDR3 nucleotides: TGTGCCAGCAGCTACAGGGTCACCGTGAACACCGGGGAGCTGTTTTTT.

The chain joins TRBV30 to TRBJ1-2; possibly TRBD1 for D (5 bases). Germline V lookup: CDR1 GTSNPN, CDR2 SVGIG (reference sequence). This CDR3 has 13 amino acids. Trimming pared 0 bases from V and 6 bases from J, leaving 11 bases between. This CDR3 is CAWSVGGANGYTF. Here the CDR3 DNA reads TGTGCCTGGAGTGTAGGTGGGGCTAATGGCTACACCTTC.

A few counts support this clone. The chain is built from TRBV10-2 and TRBJ1-2; 10 bases line up with TRBD1. This CDR3 contains 15 residues. Germline V gene data show CDR1 as WSHSY and CDR2 as SAAADI. J was trimmed by 7 bases and V by 4 bases; bases with no gene match: 9. CDR3 amino acids: CASSAQTGGGGGYTF. The CDR3 DNA reads as TGCGCCAGCAGTGCCCAGACAGGGGGCGGCGGTGGCTACACCTTC.

CDR3 region: CASAGQSLGYTF. In DNA, the CDR3 is TGTGCCTCCGCGGGGCAGTCTTTGGGCTACACCTTC. J is TRBJ1-2 and V is TRBV2, with a possible D match to TRBD1 (5 bases). The CDR3 is 12 residues long. V was clipped by 11 bases and J by 8 bases, with 18 bases between them. Germline V lookup: CDR1 SNHLY, CDR2 FYNNEI.